Below, 15 T cell receptor beta chains from the same sample are listed, as sequenced in a study of shared clonotypes between healthy human individuals. The protocol was immunoSEQ multiplex PCR, while the TCRdb copy is restricted to in-frame clones and leaves out a portion. The sample holds about 120,000 clones, 68% seen once. The sample consisted of memory CD8+ T cells sorted from blood. Subset indicated: CD45RO+ cells pooled with CCR7-negative TemRA cells. These receptor sequences come from a woman aged 25 to 39 in good health.

J is TRBJ2-5 and V is TRBV11-3; D is perhaps TRBD2 (5 bases). V lost 4 bases and J 5 bases, leaving 17 bases between the germline ends. Germline loops: CDR1 SGHNT, CDR2 YENEEA. This CDR3 has 15 amino acids. The CDR3 spells CASSSLITRFETQYF. Written as DNA, the CDR3 is TGTGCCAGCAGCTCCCTCATCACTAGGTTCGAGACCCAGTACTTC.

The genes are TRBV21-1 and TRBJ2-1; the table's TRBD1 call for D was not verified on the DNA. TRBV21-1 is reported as a pseudogene. The CDR3 is 19 residues long. This CDR3 reads CASSQKGGQGRSGGNEQFF. The CDR3 DNA reads as TGTGCCAGCAGCCAGAAAGGGGGACAGGGACGTAGCGGAGGCAATGAGCAGTTCTTC.

The rearrangement uses TRBV6-5 and TRBJ2-2; D call uncertain. From germline, CDR1 is MNHEY and CDR2 SVGAGI. The length of the CDR3 is 12 residues. V dropped 5 bases and J dropped 11 bases, with 12 bases sitting between them. The CDR3 is CASSLVLGELFF. The CDR3 region has the DNA TGTGCCAGCAGTCTCGTTTTGGGAGAGCTGTTTTTT.

The chain has TRBV27 and TRBJ2-5; 10 bases agree with TRBD2. J was trimmed by 3 bases and V by 3 bases; bases with no gene match: 4. Per germline, CDR1 MNHEY and CDR2 SMNVEV (reference sequence). The CDR3 is made up of 15 amino acids. The CDR3 sequence is CASSFGSGRKETQYF. For the CDR3, the DNA is TGTGCCAGCAGTTTCGGTAGCGGGAGGAAAGAGACCCAGTACTTC.

The gene calls are TRBV13 and TRBJ2-3; 12 bases fit TRBD2. The V gene's germline CDR1 is PRHDT and CDR2 FYEKMQ (reference sequence). The CDR3 consists of 18 residues. J was trimmed by 0 bases and V by 5 bases; bases with no gene match: 9. CDR3 in DNA: TGTGCCAGCAGCGGAGGGACTAGCGGGCAATCTAGCACAGATACGCAGTATTTT. This translates into CASSGGTSGQSSTDTQYF.

J is TRBJ1-2 and V is TRBV11-2, with 8 bases fitting TRBD1. Trimming cost V 1 base and J 1 base; bases outside gene matches: 5. This CDR3 has 16 residues. CDR1 SGHAT and CDR2 FQNNGV come from the germline V gene. The CDR3 loop is CASSLGGQGGNYGYTF. CDR3 nucleotide sequence: TGTGCCAGCAGCTTAGGAGGACAGGGAGGTAACTATGGCTACACCTTC. The full variable domain, completed using reference TRBV11-2 and TRBJ1-2, is EAGVAQSPRYKIIEKRQSVAFWCNPISGHATLYWYQQILGQGPKLLIQFQNNGVVDDSQLPKDRFSAERLKGVDSTLKIQPAKLEDSAVYLCASSLGGQGGNYGYTFGSGTRLTVV.

This chain connects TRBV2 to TRBJ2-1; 13 nucleotides line up with TRBD2. Germline V gene lookup returns CDR1 SNHLY and CDR2 FYNNEI. V shed 3 bases, J shed 7 bases, and the junction held 3 bases outside the gene matches. The CDR3 is made up of 15 amino acids. CDR3 residues: CASSEPTSGRNEQFF. The CDR3 coding sequence is TGTGCCAGCAGTGAGCCGACTAGCGGGAGGAATGAGCAGTTCTTC.

The chain links TRBV29-1 to TRBJ2-1; D call uncertain. Germline-derived CDR1 and CDR2 are SQVTM and ANQGSEA. The CDR3 extends over 13 amino acids. The V gene lost 2 bases and the J gene lost 8 bases, with 13 bases spanning the gap. The CDR3 nucleotides read TGCAGCGTTGAACTACCAAGTGGGGATGAGCAGTTCTTC. It yields the protein CSVELPSGDEQFF.

This clone was detected only once. The chain recombines TRBV15 with TRBJ2-5, with D unclear. This CDR3 spans 13 amino acids. V was shortened by 6 bases and J by 5 bases, with 13 bases between the two germline ends. The germline V gene encodes CDR1 LNHNV and CDR2 YYDKDF (reference sequence). The CDR3 loop reads CATRYPTVETQYF. In DNA form, the CDR3 reads TGTGCCACCAGATACCCAACTGTGGAGACCCAGTACTTC.

V is TRBV15 and J is TRBJ2-7; 7 nucleotides agree with TRBD1. CDR1 and CDR2 (germline): LNHNV, YYDKDF (reference sequence). This CDR3 contains 13 residues. The V gene end was trimmed by 8 bases and the J gene end by 3 bases; junction bases not matched to a gene: 7. The CDR3 DNA follows: TGTGCCACCCTGTCCCGGGACAGCTACGAGCAGTACTTC. It encodes CATLSRDSYEQYF.

This sequence joins TRBV5-1 and TRBJ2-3; D remains unclear. This CDR3 is 11 amino acids long. Germline V gene lookup returns CDR1 SGHRS and CDR2 YFSETQ. V lost 8 bases to trimming and J lost 6 bases, with 10 bases between them. CDR3 sequence: CARGTGDTQYF. CDR3 DNA sequence: TGCGCCAGAGGAACCGGGGATACGCAGTATTTT.

This clone came up a few times. This chain connects TRBV5-1 to TRBJ2-2; 7 nucleotides match TRBD2. Per germline, CDR1 SGHRS and CDR2 YFSETQ. The CDR3 runs 19 residues. Unmatched junction bases numbered 15, after V lost 3 bases and J lost 1 base. The CDR3, as DNA: TGCGCCAGCAGCTATGCGAGTGGCGGGAGAATTCGGAACACCGGGGAGCTGTTTTTT. Translated, it gives CASSYASGGRIRNTGELFF.

The chain joins TRBV27 to TRBJ1-1; D unclear. Germline loops: CDR1 MNHEY, CDR2 SMNVEV (reference sequence). V was cut by 7 bases and J by 0 bases, with 12 bases left in between. The CDR3 loop spans 14 amino acids. The CDR3 loop reads CASKPTTLNTEAFF. The CDR3 nucleotides are TGTGCCAGCAAACCGACAACCCTGAACACTGAAGCTTTCTTT.

The genes are TRBV5-1 and TRBJ1-1; D may be TRBD1 (5 bases). CDR3 length: 14 amino acids. The V gene's germline CDR1 is SGHRS and CDR2 YFSETQ. V lost 1 base, J lost 5 bases, and 12 bases lay in between. The CDR3 loop reads CASSLSGVGTEAFF. In DNA form, the CDR3 reads TGCGCCAGCAGCTTGTCGGGGGTGGGGACTGAAGCTTTCTTT.

This clone was seen only once. The chain links TRBV5-1 to TRBJ1-2; D is uncertain. CDR1 and CDR2 (germline): SGHRS, YFSETQ. V dropped 0 bases and J dropped 7 bases, with 13 bases sitting between them. The CDR3 is made up of 14 amino acids. In DNA form, the CDR3 reads TGCGCCAGCAGCTTGGATGGGTCCCCTATTGGCTACACCTTC. Translation: CASSLDGSPIGYTF.